The subject of this entry is one T cell receptor beta chain. This CDR3 is 13 amino acids long. V dropped 5 bases and J dropped 10; count of bases not matched to a gene: 5. Per germline, CDR1 SGHTA and CDR2 FQGNSA. These data belong to a study of T cells after yellow fever vaccination. TCRdb reprocessed the 5' RACE reads with MiXCR, giving one entry per CDR3 protein. The sample lists under 550,000 distinct CDR3 sequences, roughly a fifth occurring once. This TCR was sampled from a young man who received the YFV17D yellow fever vaccine. The chain combines TRBV7-2 with TRBJ1-6, with 7 bases aligning to TRBD1. Source: PBMCs, taken approximately 22 days after the first yellow fever vaccination. The CDR3 loop is CASSTQQGSPLHF. The CDR3 DNA reads as TGTGCCAGCAGCACACAACAGGGGTCACCCCTCCACTTT.